Below, 29 T cell receptor beta chains from the same sample are listed, as sequenced in a study of blood T cells in healthy people across ages. Sample-barcoded 5' priming and a J-beta primer mix drove a second PCR of about 6 to 11 cycles. Via MiXCR, TCRdb re-called the 5' RACE reads, giving one row per CDR3 protein. Altogether 700,000 to 900,000 distinct CDR3 sequences are present, 53% being singletons, with the ten largest covering about 42%. The sequencing sample was made of blood. Receptor source: a man older than 75 in good health.

CDR3 residues: CSAVQGIGEQYF. CDR3 in DNA: TGCAGTGCTGTACAGGGGATCGGCGAGCAGTACTTC. The chain uses TRBV20-1 and TRBJ2-7; TRBD1 agrees at 7 bases. Germline loops: CDR1 DFQATT, CDR2 SNEGSKA (reference sequence). The CDR3 sequence is 12 residues long. The trim removed 5 bases at V and 6 bases at J, leaving 7 bases unmatched.

The rearrangement links TRBV28 to TRBJ2-3; D unresolved. In germline, CDR1 is MDHEN, CDR2 SYDVKM. V lost 4 bases, J lost 2 bases, and 10 bases lay in between. The CDR3 has 14 residues. DNA for the CDR3: TGTGCCAGCAGTTCCGGGCCTTTCACAGATACGCAGTATTTT. Protein sequence: CASSSGPFTDTQYF. Looking up the rest from reference TRBV28 and TRBJ2-3 gives the full variable domain: DVKVTQSSRYLVKRTGEKVFLECVQDMDHENMFWYRQDPGLGLRLIYFSYDVKMKEKGDIPEGYSVSREKKERFSLILESASTNQTSMYLCASSSGPFTDTQYFGPGTRLTVL.

This clonotype was seen at least ten times. This chain links TRBV7-9 with TRBJ2-1; 8 bases map to TRBD1. Germline assignment: CDR1 SEHNR and CDR2 FQNEAQ (reference sequence). J was trimmed by 3 bases and V by 4 bases; bases with no gene match: 5. The CDR3 totals 15 residues. DNA of the CDR3: TGTGCCAGCAGCTCCTCAGGGGGCGGCTACAATGAGCAGTTCTTC. Its translation is CASSSSGGGYNEQFF.

In its sample, this clonotype was seen a few times. This chain connects TRBV6-5 to TRBJ2-7; D gene ambiguous. V was pared by 0 bases and J by 2 bases, with 11 bases between. The V gene's germline CDR1 is MNHEY and CDR2 SVGAGI. CDR3 size: 15 residues. CDR3 coding DNA: TGTGCCAGCAGTTACTCGGTCGCGTTAACCTACGAGCAGTACTTC. Its translation: CASSYSVALTYEQYF.

The rearrangement links TRBV29-1 to TRBJ1-1; 8 bases map to TRBD1. V lost 6 bases to trimming and J lost 3 bases; unmatched junction nucleotides: 3. The V gene's germline CDR1 is SQVTM and CDR2 ANQGSEA. This CDR3 has 12 amino acids. CDR3 bases: TGCAGCGTCAAGACAGGGGACACTGAAGCTTTCTTT. Translation gives CSVKTGDTEAFF.

V is TRBV7-9 and J is TRBJ1-5, with D unclear. CDR3 length: 13 amino acids. Trimming cost V 2 bases and J 4 bases, with 6 bases left between them. Per the germline V gene, CDR1 is SEHNR and CDR2 is FQNEAQ (reference sequence). The CDR3 DNA follows: TGTGCCAGCAGCTTATACGGAAATCAGCCCCAGCATTTT. This gives the protein CASSLYGNQPQHF.

In its sample, this clonotype was seen a few times. The genes are TRBV20-1 and TRBJ2-7; 8 positions match TRBD2. V trimming: 3 bases; J trimming: 4 bases; junction bases outside the gene matches: 8. The germline V gene encodes CDR1 DFQATT and CDR2 SNEGSKA (reference sequence). This CDR3 comprises 14 residues. CDR3 residues: CSARDGRAKYEQYF. In DNA form, the CDR3 reads TGCAGTGCTAGGGACGGGAGGGCCAAATACGAGCAGTACTTC.

The chain recombines TRBV11-1 with TRBJ2-6, with D unresolved. V was cut by 4 bases and J by 4 bases, with 14 bases left in between. This CDR3 has 16 residues. Looked up from germline, CDR1 is SGHAT and CDR2 is FQDESV (reference sequence). CDR3 coding DNA: TGTGCCAGCAGCTCCCAGGTCCCGAGCGGGGCCAACGTCCTGACTTTC. As protein: CASSSQVPSGANVLTF. Full variable domain (outside the CDR3, taken from reference TRBV11-1 and TRBJ2-6): EAEVAQSPRYKITEKSQAVAFWCDPISGHATLYWYRQILGQGPELLVQFQDESVVDDSQLPKDRFSAERLKGVDSTLKIQPAELGDSAMYLCASSSQVPSGANVLTFGAGSRLTVL.

This chain joins TRBV29-1 and TRBJ2-2; TRBD2 is a possible D gene (5 bases). Trimming pared 4 bases from V and 7 bases from J, leaving 16 bases between. The CDR3 is 14 residues long. Germline V lookup: CDR1 SQVTM, CDR2 ANQGSEA. The CDR3: CSVAPSGVGGELFF. DNA for the CDR3: TGCAGCGTTGCCCCCTCCGGGGTTGGCGGGGAGCTGTTTTTT.

The chain combines TRBV7-8 with TRBJ1-4, with D possibly TRBD1 on 5 matching bases. This CDR3 is built from 15 residues. The V gene's germline CDR1 is SGHVS and CDR2 FQNEAQ. With 5 bases removed from V and 8 bases from J, the gap between germline ends came to 18 bases. The chain's CDR3 is CASSPPDNLEEKLFF. The CDR3 DNA is TGTGCCAGCAGCCCCCCGGACAACCTTGAGGAAAAACTGTTTTTT. Variable domain in full (rest from reference TRBV7-8 and TRBJ1-4): GAGVSQSPRYKVAKRGQDVALRCDPISGHVSLFWYQQALGQGPEFLTYFQNEAQLDKSGLPSDRFFAERPEGSVSTLKIQRTQQEDSAVYLCASSPPDNLEEKLFFGSGTQLSVL.

The chain employs TRBV20-1 and TRBJ2-3, with D tentatively TRBD1 or TRBD2 (5 bases each). CDR3 length: 15 amino acids. V lost 6 bases and J lost 3, with 19 bases in between. Germline V gene data show CDR1 as DFQATT and CDR2 as SNEGSKA (reference sequence). This chain's CDR3 is CSAVSTGPMTDTQYF. CDR3 sequence (DNA): TGCAGTGCCGTCTCAACGGGGCCCATGACAGATACGCAGTATTTT.

V and J are TRBV5-6 and TRBJ1-5, with D unclear. The V gene's germline CDR1 is SGHDT and CDR2 YYEEEE. The CDR3 contains 14 residues. The V end lost 3 bases, the J end lost 0 bases, and 7 bases lay between the germline ends. The CDR3 protein is CASSSADSNQPQHF. The CDR3 DNA is TGTGCCAGCAGCTCGGCGGATAGCAATCAGCCCCAGCATTTT.

This clonotype was counted between two and nine times. The chain combines TRBV24-1 with TRBJ2-6; either TRBD1 or TRBD2 may supply D (5 bases each). With 1 base removed from V and 10 bases from J, the gap between germline ends came to 13 bases. The CDR3 has 15 residues. Per the germline V gene, CDR1 is KGHDR and CDR2 is SFDVKD. This CDR3 reads CATSDFLAGRNVLTF. Written as DNA, the CDR3 is TGTGCCACCAGTGATTTTTTGGCAGGGAGAAACGTCCTGACTTTC.

V and J are TRBV5-1 and TRBJ1-1; 8 nucleotides line up with TRBD1. The CDR3 extends over 15 amino acids. The V and J ends lost 4 bases and 3 bases, in that order; junction bases with no gene match: 8. Germline V gene data show CDR1 as SGHRS and CDR2 as YFSETQ. CDR3 DNA: TGCGCCAGCAGCCCCCGCGGACAGGGAGACACTGAAGCTTTCTTT. It codes for CASSPRGQGDTEAFF.

The gene calls are TRBV4-1 and TRBJ2-5; TRBD2 might be the D (6 bases). V lost 0 bases to trimming and J lost 0 bases, with 23 bases between them. Germline V CDR1 and CDR2: MGHRA, YSYEKL. The CDR3 contains 20 residues. The CDR3 region is CASSQDGVSSAGRYQETQYF. The CDR3 nucleotides read TGCGCCAGCAGCCAAGATGGGGTCTCGAGTGCAGGGAGGTACCAAGAGACCCAGTACTTC.

The J gene is TRBJ2-3, the V gene TRBV20-1; 9 bases fit TRBD1. V lost 6 bases, J lost 14 bases, and 18 bases stayed unmatched. CDR1 is DFQATT, CDR2 SNEGSKA, per germline (reference sequence). There are 14 residues in the CDR3. The CDR3 DNA reads as TGCAGTGCGCCCCGACAGGGGGATCCCAGATACGCGTATTTT. Translated: CSAPRQGDPRYAYF.

The rearrangement uses TRBV12-3 or TRBV12-4 and TRBJ2-1, with TRBD1 matching over 8 bases. The J call may be mistaken, given a closer DNA end match to TRBJ2-7. The CDR3 has 16 amino acids. Here the CDR3 reads CASSFSGRGQGGEQYF. For the CDR3, the DNA is TGTGCCAGCAGTTTCTCTGGGAGAGGACAGGGCGGCGAGCAGTACTTC.

V and J are TRBV20-1 and TRBJ1-1; D ambiguous. Per the germline V gene, CDR1 is DFQATT and CDR2 is SNEGSKA (reference sequence). The length of the CDR3 is 11 residues. The V end was cut by 6 bases, the J end by 0 bases, with 5 bases between. DNA of the CDR3: TGCAGTGCCCAGTTGAACACTGAAGCTTTCTTT. Protein sequence: CSAQLNTEAFF.

The rearrangement links TRBV5-1 to TRBJ1-6; D is perhaps TRBD1 (6 bases). The CDR3 runs to 16 residues. CDR1 is SGHRS, CDR2 YFSETQ, per germline. Trimming took off 0 bases at V and 6 bases at J, with 13 bases between the two ends. CDR3 sequence (DNA): TGCGCCAGCAGCTTGGGGGCGCCCAGGGGTAATTCACCCCTCCACTTT. Translation gives CASSLGAPRGNSPLHF.

This clonotype was picked up one time. This chain joins TRBV11-2 and TRBJ2-5; D possibly corresponds to TRBD1 (6 bases). The J call is uncertain, as TRBJ2-7 better fits the DNA end. The CDR3 consists of 15 residues. Germline values: CDR1 SGHAT, CDR2 FQNNGV. CDR3 region: CASSLVPTGIYEQYF. In nucleotides, the CDR3 is TGTGCCAGCAGCTTAGTACCCACAGGGATCTACGAGCAGTACTTC.

This chain joins TRBV20-1 and TRBJ1-2, with D possibly being TRBD1 (5 bases). V dropped 7 bases and J dropped 4 bases, with 19 bases sitting between them. CDR1 DFQATT and CDR2 SNEGSKA come from the germline V gene (reference sequence). The CDR3 contains 14 residues. In DNA, the CDR3 is TGCAGTGTCGTCCGGGACGGTCTGATCTATGGCTACACCTTC. Its translation is CSVVRDGLIYGYTF.

This chain links TRBV6-5 with TRBJ2-1, with a weak D call TRBD1 (5 bases). Germline assignment: CDR1 MNHEY and CDR2 SVGAGI. The CDR3 loop spans 15 amino acids. V was shortened by 5 bases and J by 1 base, with 12 bases between the two germline ends. CDR3 DNA sequence: TGTGCCAGCAGTGGGGCCCGCGGATCCTACAATGAGCAGTTCTTC. Protein: CASSGARGSYNEQFF.

The rearrangement uses TRBV6-5 and TRBJ1-2; D not certain. The germline V gene has CDR1 MNHEY and CDR2 SVGAGI. CDR3 length: 14 amino acids. Trimming removed 6 bases at V and 1 base at J, with 12 bases between. Here the CDR3 reads CASRRDGVNYGYTF. DNA of the CDR3: TGTGCCAGCAGACGCGATGGAGTTAACTATGGCTACACCTTC.

The chain uses TRBV7-2 and TRBJ2-1, with 11 positions matching TRBD2. This CDR3 contains 18 residues. The junction had 6 bases not matched to a gene; V was cut back by 2 bases and J by 0 bases. Germline CDR1 is SGHTA and CDR2 is FQGNSA. The CDR3, as DNA: TGTGCCAGCAGCTTAAGGGGACTAGCGGCAAGCTCCTACAATGAGCAGTTCTTC. As protein: CASSLRGLAASSYNEQFF.

This clonotype was detected a few times. The rearrangement joins TRBV2 to TRBJ2-7, with D perhaps being TRBD1 or TRBD2 (6 bases each). This CDR3 comprises 13 residues. Trimming shortened V by 1 base and J by 6 bases, and 10 bases separated the two germline ends. Germline V gene data show CDR1 as SNHLY and CDR2 as FYNNEI. CDR3 sequence (DNA): TGTGCCAGCAGTGAAGTGCGGGACACCGAGCAGTACTTC. Residues: CASSEVRDTEQYF.

The J gene is TRBJ2-7, the V gene TRBV29-1; 7 positions match TRBD2. Germline V CDR1 and CDR2: SQVTM, ANQGSEA. This CDR3 contains 13 residues. V was clipped by 6 bases and J by 0 bases; unmatched bases: 5. The CDR3 here is CSVAGVPSYEQYF. In DNA form, the CDR3 reads TGCAGCGTGGCGGGGGTACCCTCCTACGAGCAGTACTTC.

V usage is TRBV21-1 and J usage is TRBJ2-5; the table names TRBD2, a call not compared with the DNA. TRBV21-1 is described as a pseudogene. There are 15 residues in the CDR3. The CDR3 loop is CASSKAGEGGETQYF. The DNA for the CDR3 is TGTGCCAGCAGCAAAGCTGGCGAGGGCGGAGAGACCCAGTACTTC.

The chain combines TRBV12-3 or TRBV12-4 with TRBJ2-3; D is undetermined. This CDR3 region has 14 residues. Trimming took off 6 bases at V and 3 bases at J, with 13 bases between the two ends. CDR3 in amino acids: CASRTGRQTDTQYF. The CDR3 DNA follows: TGTGCCAGCAGGACTGGCAGGCAAACAGATACGCAGTATTTT.

The genes are TRBV30 and TRBJ1-1; possibly TRBD1 for D (5 bases). Germline V gene lookup returns CDR1 GTSNPN and CDR2 SVGIG (reference sequence). The germline V and J ends were trimmed by 5 bases and 2 bases, with 15 bases remaining between them. This CDR3 region has 14 residues. CDR3: CAWFPGRFNTEAFF. Written as DNA, the CDR3 is TGTGCCTGGTTTCCGGGACGGTTCAACACTGAAGCTTTCTTT.